These 29 T cell receptor beta chains originate from one sample sequenced in a study of T-cell memory formation after mild COVID-19. TCRdb recomputed calls from the 5' RACE reads with MiXCR, one row per CDR3 protein. Of hundreds of thousands of distinct CDR3 sequences in the sample, roughly 21% were seen once. Sequenced sample: PBMCs or a T cell subset sorted from them (not recorded which). Every receptor here comes from an adult woman who had mild COVID-19 (a few samples of this study predate the infection). Cell type and time point are not known.

The J gene is TRBJ2-3, the V gene TRBV10-3; TRBD2 might be the D (6 bases). The CDR3 extends over 16 amino acids. The V end was cut by 6 bases, the J end by 0 bases, with 16 bases between. Germline assignment: CDR1 ENHRY and CDR2 SYGVKD. CDR3 coding DNA: TGTGCCATCAGCGTCCGGGGGAGCCTCAGCACAGATACGCAGTATTTT. Protein sequence: CAISVRGSLSTDTQYF.

The chain is built from TRBV27 and TRBJ1-2, with D hard to call. The CDR3 loop spans 14 amino acids. Deletions cut 5 bases from V and 4 bases from J, with 14 bases between. The germline V gene has CDR1 MNHEY and CDR2 SMNVEV (reference sequence). The CDR3 nucleotides read TGTGCCAGCAGTCCGAGGGCGGCGAGCTATGGCTACACCTTC. It specifies CASSPRAASYGYTF.

This clonotype has more than one count but fewer than ten. The chain employs TRBV7-6 and TRBJ1-2, with D hard to call. The CDR3 has 12 amino acids. Germline CDR1 and CDR2: SGHVS and FNYEAQ. V was trimmed by 5 bases and J by 6 bases, leaving 10 bases between them. The CDR3 DNA reads TGTGCCAGCAGCGATGGGAGGAATGGCTACACCTTC. It yields the protein CASSDGRNGYTF.

The rearrangement links TRBV7-3 to TRBJ2-1; D may match TRBD1 or TRBD2 (6 bases each). The CDR3 is made up of 16 amino acids. CDR1 and CDR2 (germline): SGHTA, FQGTGA. V gave up 2 bases and J gave up 5 bases, with 16 bases separating them. CDR3 bases: TGTGCCAGCAGCTTATTCGGAGGGGGGACCGACAATGAGCAGTTCTTC. The encoded protein is CASSLFGGGTDNEQFF.

The sample holds a few counts of this clonotype. This chain joins TRBV18 and TRBJ2-4; D is unclear. The germline CDR1 and CDR2 sequences are KGHSH and LQKENI. This CDR3 contains 14 residues. The V end lost 3 bases, the J end lost 0 bases, and 6 bases lay between the germline ends. The CDR3 region has the DNA TGTGCCAGCTCACCGTCGACAGCCAAAAACATTCAGTACTTC. As protein: CASSPSTAKNIQYF.

This clonotype was counted only a few times. The chain combines TRBV7-8 with TRBJ1-1, with TRBD1 matching over 8 bases. Germline-derived CDR1 and CDR2 are SGHVS and FQNEAQ. This CDR3 comprises 14 residues. V lost 7 bases to trimming and J lost 1 base; unmatched junction nucleotides: 5. CDR3 loop: CASTQDRENTEAFF. In DNA, the CDR3 is TGTGCCAGCACCCAGGACAGGGAGAACACTGAAGCTTTCTTT.

This chain uses TRBV5-1 with TRBJ1-2; D is undetermined. The V and J ends lost 0 bases and 3 bases respectively, with 9 bases between them. The CDR3 totals 14 residues. Germline lookup yields CDR1 SGHRS and CDR2 YFSETQ. CDR3 sequence reads: CASSLDGGYYGYTF. The CDR3 coding sequence is TGCGCCAGCAGCTTGGATGGCGGATACTATGGCTACACCTTC.

The chain combines TRBV7-4 with TRBJ2-7; D gene uncertain. Germline CDR1 reads SGHVT; CDR2 reads SQSDAQ. V was trimmed by 0 bases and J by 7 bases, leaving 7 bases between them. The CDR3 covers 12 residues. CDR3: CASSLARREQYF. In nucleotides, the CDR3 is TGTGCCAGCAGCTTAGCGCGACGGGAGCAGTACTTC. The full variable domain, completed using reference TRBV7-4 and TRBJ2-7, is GAGVSQSPRYKVAKRGRDVALRCDSISGHVTLYWYRQTLGQGSEVLTYSQSDAQRDKSGRPSGRFSAERPERSVSTLKIQRTEQGDSAVYLCASSLARREQYFGPGTRLTVT.

The chain carries TRBV2 and TRBJ2-1; D possibly corresponds to TRBD2 (6 bases). Germline V gene data show CDR1 as SNHLY and CDR2 as FYNNEI. The V gene lost 6 bases and the J gene lost 8 bases, with 20 bases spanning the gap. This CDR3 has 15 residues. The CDR3 is CASRARDWPRDEQFF. The CDR3 DNA sequence: TGTGCCAGCAGAGCAAGGGACTGGCCCCGGGATGAGCAGTTCTTC. Drawing the rest from reference TRBV2 and TRBJ2-1, the complete variable domain is EPEVTQTPSHQVTQMGQEVILRCVPISNHLYFYWYRQILGQKVEFLVSFYNNEISEKSEIFDDQFSVERPDGSNFTLKIRSTKLEDSAMYFCASRARDWPRDEQFFGPGTRLTVL.

This clonotype showed up just a few times. This chain uses TRBV12-3 or TRBV12-4 with TRBJ2-7; 9 bases agree with TRBD2. After removal of 6 bases from V and 5 bases from J, the junction contained 14 bases not matched to a gene. The CDR3 runs 16 residues. Written as DNA, the CDR3 is TGTGCCAGCAGAGAAGCGGGGGGTTTTTCTCGGAACGAGCAGTACTTC. Its translation is CASREAGGFSRNEQYF.

This clonotype turned up a few times. CDR3 DNA sequence: TGTGCCAGCAGTTTTTTTTGGGTCGCTGGGGCCAACGTCCTGACTTTC. This gives the protein CASSFFWVAGANVLTF. This chain links TRBV12-3 or TRBV12-4 with TRBJ2-6; no firm D call. The CDR3 is 16 residues long. Trimming left V 3 bases short and J 2 bases short, with 11 bases between.

This clonotype was observed at least ten times. The junction and the germline gene differ at one end; a read error may be behind it. This chain joins TRBV5-1 and TRBJ2-1, with 10 positions matching TRBD1. Per germline, CDR1 SGHRS and CDR2 YFSETQ. This CDR3 spans 15 amino acids. The CDR3 protein is CASSLRTGGYNEQFF. CDR3 nucleotides: TGTGCCAGCAGTTTAAGGACAGGGGGCTACAATGAGCAGTTCTTC.

The chain has TRBV2 and TRBJ2-2; D remains unclear. CDR1 is SNHLY, CDR2 FYNNEI, per germline. CDR3 length equals 14 residues. Trimming removed 5 bases from V and 6 bases from J, with 13 bases in between. In DNA form, the CDR3 reads TGTGCCAGCAGTTCGGACCTTCGGTCCGGGGAGCTGTTTTTT. Translated, it gives CASSSDLRSGELFF.

The chain couples TRBV12-3 or TRBV12-4 to TRBJ1-2; D may be TRBD1 (5 bases). The CDR3 spans 15 residues. The V end was cut by 4 bases, the J end by 8 bases, with 20 bases between. This CDR3 reads CASSSYTGTSLGYTF. The DNA for the CDR3 is TGTGCCAGCAGTTCTTATACCGGGACTTCCCTCGGCTACACCTTC.

This clonotype was seen only a few times. The chain uses TRBV19 and TRBJ2-2; 7 positions match TRBD1. The ends lost 2 bases at V and 3 bases at J; junction bases unmatched: 3. This CDR3 spans 15 amino acids. The germline V gene encodes CDR1 LNHDA and CDR2 SQIVND (reference sequence). The CDR3 protein is CASSIRDSYTGELFF. CDR3 DNA: TGTGCCAGTAGTATAAGGGACAGTTACACCGGGGAGCTGTTTTTT.

Many counts were recorded for this clonotype. The V call is TRBV18, the J call TRBJ1-5; D gene uncertain. Looked up from germline, CDR1 is KGHSH and CDR2 is LQKENI. V lost 4 bases to trimming and J lost 2 bases, with 6 bases between them. The CDR3 runs to 13 residues. The CDR3 coding sequence is TGTGCCAGCTCACTCGATGGCAATCAGCCCCAGCATTTT. Its protein is CASSLDGNQPQHF.

The chain employs TRBV20-1 and TRBJ2-1; TRBD1 aligns across 7 bases. This CDR3 has 16 residues. Losses at the gene ends were 0 bases for V and 4 bases for J; bases not matched to a gene: 9. Germline V gene lookup returns CDR1 DFQATT and CDR2 SNEGSKA (reference sequence). The CDR3 loop reads CSARDFKGARYNEQFF. As DNA, the CDR3 is TGCAGTGCTAGAGATTTTAAGGGGGCGCGGTACAATGAGCAGTTCTTC.

This clonotype has more than one count but fewer than ten. The rearrangement links TRBV30 to TRBJ2-7; D not resolved. The V gene lost 8 bases and the J gene lost 3 bases, with 17 bases spanning the gap. The germline V gene has CDR1 GTSNPN and CDR2 SVGIG (reference sequence). The CDR3 covers 13 residues. The CDR3 DNA sequence: TGTGCCAACTCGTACGGGTCCCACTACGAGCAGTACTTC. This sequence encodes CANSYGSHYEQYF.

V usage is TRBV5-1 and J usage is TRBJ2-1, with D maybe TRBD1 (8 bases). This CDR3 has 14 residues. The germline CDR1 and CDR2 sequences are SGHRS and YFSETQ. The V end was cut by 5 bases, the J end by 8 bases, with 17 bases between. CDR3: CASSDTGGDDEQFF. In DNA form, the CDR3 reads TGCGCCAGCAGTGACACAGGGGGGGACGATGAGCAGTTCTTC. Full variable domain (outside the CDR3, taken from reference TRBV5-1 and TRBJ2-1): KAGVTQTPRYLIKTRGQQVTLSCSPISGHRSVSWYQQTPGQGLQFLFEYFSETQRNKGNFPGRFSGRQFSNSRSEMNVSTLELGDSALYLCASSDTGGDDEQFFGPGTRLTVL.

This rearrangement joins TRBV4-1 to TRBJ1-2, with 8 bases aligning to TRBD1. J was trimmed by 6 bases and V by 2 bases; bases with no gene match: 11. This CDR3 region has 16 residues. Germline CDR1 is MGHRA and CDR2 is YSYEKL. The CDR3 protein is CASSQRTGLGGHGYTF. The CDR3 DNA reads as TGCGCCAGCAGCCAACGGACAGGGCTCGGGGGGCATGGCTACACCTTC.

This clonotype was observed many times. This rearrangement joins TRBV4-2 to TRBJ2-7, with 10 bases aligning to TRBD1. V shed 9 bases and J 4 bases; nucleotides not matched to a gene: 9. Germline V gives CDR1 LGHNA, CDR2 YNFKEQ. CDR3 size: 14 residues. Here the CDR3 DNA reads TGTGCCAGTCAATCGGGACAGGGGAGGTACGAGCAGTACTTC. The encoded protein is CASQSGQGRYEQYF.

This clonotype was seen a few times. The chain joins TRBV5-1 to TRBJ2-3; D ambiguous. Trimming left V 0 bases short and J 0 bases short, with 14 bases between. The length of the CDR3 is 17 residues. CDR1 is SGHRS and CDR2 is YFSETQ in the germline V gene. The CDR3 nucleotides are TGCGCCAGCAGCTTGGGTGCTGGAGCCTATAGCACAGATACGCAGTATTTT. Its protein is CASSLGAGAYSTDTQYF.

This clonotype has only a few counts. The chain uses TRBV7-6 and TRBJ2-1; the D is unclear. V was pared by 4 bases and J by 5 bases, with 6 bases between. CDR1 is SGHVS and CDR2 is FNYEAQ in the germline V gene. The CDR3 is 12 residues long. CDR3 nucleotide sequence: TGTGCCAGCAGCTCTTCCCACAATGAGCAGTTCTTC. It yields the protein CASSSSHNEQFF.

This clonotype was observed a handful of times. The chain links TRBV25-1 to TRBJ2-2; D is undetermined. CDR3 size: 15 residues. V lost 4 bases to trimming and J lost 5 bases, with 14 bases between them. CDR1 MGHDK and CDR2 SYGVNS come from the germline V gene. CDR3: CASSGHFVGTGELFF. In DNA, the CDR3 is TGTGCCAGCAGTGGCCATTTCGTGGGAACCGGGGAGCTGTTTTTT.

This clonotype occurred many times. The chain carries TRBV7-8 and TRBJ2-1, with a tentative D call TRBD2 (5 bases). Germline V lookup: CDR1 SGHVS, CDR2 FQNEAQ. V was cut by 5 bases and J by 3 bases, with 20 bases left in between. The CDR3 is made up of 17 amino acids. CDR3 loop: CASSPPRAAYGYNEQFF. For the CDR3, the DNA is TGTGCCAGCAGCCCCCCCCGAGCGGCGTATGGCTACAATGAGCAGTTCTTC.

The table lists this clonotype with a few counts. The chain joins TRBV24-1 to TRBJ2-3; 7 bases map to TRBD1. Germline CDR1 and CDR2: KGHDR and SFDVKD. With V trimmed by 4 bases and J by 0 bases, 3 bases remained unmatched. CDR3 length: 15 residues. CDR3 DNA: TGTGCCACCAGTGACCCGGACAGGAGCACAGATACGCAGTATTTT. This encodes CATSDPDRSTDTQYF.

This clonotype occurred a few times. In nucleotides, the CDR3 is TGCGCCAGCAGCACTTGGGGACCCGGCCAAGAGACCCAGTACTTC. Protein: CASSTWGPGQETQYF. This chain uses TRBV4-1 with TRBJ2-5, with D possibly being TRBD1 or TRBD2 (5 bases each). Germline V CDR1 and CDR2: MGHRA, YSYEKL. The CDR3 runs to 15 residues. The V and J ends lost 5 bases and 1 base respectively, with 14 bases between them.

This clonotype was seen a few times. The chain recombines TRBV7-3 with TRBJ2-1; tentatively, D is TRBD2 (5 bases). The CDR3 sequence is 12 residues long. Germline CDR1 is SGHTA and CDR2 is FQGTGA. V was trimmed by 5 bases and J by 7 bases, leaving 9 bases between them. This CDR3 is CASSGAENEQFF. The CDR3 region has the DNA TGTGCCAGCAGCGGAGCGGAAAATGAGCAGTTCTTC. Variable domain in full (rest from reference TRBV7-3 and TRBJ2-1): GAGVSQTPSNKVTEKGKYVELRCDPISGHTALYWYRQSLGQGPEFLIYFQGTGAADDSGLPNDRFFAVRPEGSVSTLKIQRTERGDSAVYLCASSGAENEQFFGPGTRLTVL.

In DNA, the CDR3 is TGTGCCAGCTCACTCACAGGGGCTGGCTCCTACAATGAGCAGTTCTTC. Its protein product is CASSLTGAGSYNEQFF. The rearrangement joins TRBV18 to TRBJ2-1; 7 bases fit TRBD1. Losses at the gene ends were 4 bases for V and 0 bases for J; bases not matched to a gene: 6. Germline V gene data show CDR1 as KGHSH and CDR2 as LQKENI. The CDR3 extends over 16 amino acids.